One T cell receptor (beta chain) is described in this entry. Antigen specificity is unknown. TCRdb re-called the 5' RACE reads; one entry per CDR3 protein, DNA not given. The specimen's table records about 550,000 distinct CDR3 sequences. CDR1 MGHDK and CDR2 SYGVNS come from the germline V gene. This CDR3 has 16 residues. The data were obtained in a study of T cells expressing NK-cell markers. The overall study: Sorted CD3+CD56+NKG2C+, CD3+CD56+NKG2C- and CD3+CD56-NKG2C+ T cells provided the TCR beta repertoires. Study conclusions and caveats: Questions lingered over whether expanded NKG2C+ T cell clones were HCMV-specific. Over 5 donors had dominant NKG2C+ clonotypes that comprised roughly 1.0-7.5% of their CD8+ T cells. These clonotypes also led the CD3+CD56-NKG2C+ fraction in a handful of donors.

Sequenced sample: blood T cells: a sorted CD56 or NKG2C T cell subset, CD4+ or CD8+ T cells, or bulk PBMC T cells (not recorded which). V usage is TRBV25-1 and J usage is TRBJ2-1; TCRdb calls TRBD2, which cannot be checked without DNA. The sequence was collected from a man aged 18 to 30 in good health. The CDR3 sequence is CASSERGLAQYNEQFF. Drawing the rest from reference TRBV25-1 and TRBJ2-1, the complete variable domain is EADIYQTPRYLVIGTGKKITLECSQTMGHDKMYWYQQDPGMELHLIHYSYGVNSTEKGDLSSESTVSRIRTEHFPLTLESARPSHTSQYLCASSERGLAQYNEQFFGPGTRLTVL.